One and the same sample provided the 8 T cell receptor beta chains below, sequenced in a study of cytomegalovirus exposure and HLA in healthy donors. Primers: 60 Vbeta forward and 13 Jbeta reverse. The table came from immunoSEQ multiplex PCR; TCRdb's copy has only in-frame clones and leaves some out. The table shows around 100,000 clones, with 60% to 80% occurring only once. Material: PBMCs. The source is a man aged 45-65 years in good health and CMV-seropositive.

The chain uses TRBV7-2 and TRBJ1-5, with a tentative D call TRBD1 (6 bases). Germline-derived CDR1 and CDR2 are SGHTA and FQGNSA. This CDR3 has 14 residues. Trimming took off 2 bases at V and 9 bases at J, with 14 bases between the two ends. CDR3 nucleotide sequence: TGTGCCAGCAGCTTATCAGGGGTGGATGGGCCCCAGCATTTT. It encodes CASSLSGVDGPQHF.

The rearrangement uses TRBV4-2 and TRBJ2-7; 10 bases map to TRBD1. The junction had 7 bases not matched to a gene; V was cut back by 0 bases and J by 5 bases. CDR3 length: 16 amino acids. The germline CDR1 and CDR2 sequences are LGHNA and YNFKEQ. The CDR3 region has the DNA TGTGCCAGCAGCCAAGACCGGGGGACAGGGGATGACGAGCAGTACTTC. Protein product: CASSQDRGTGDDEQYF.

For this clone: At the DNA level, this CDR3 is encoded by other sequences in the same sample as well. J is TRBJ2-5 and V is TRBV11-2; weak D call: TRBD2 (5 bases). The V and J ends lost 5 bases and 0 bases respectively, with 10 bases between them. The germline gives CDR1 SGHAT, CDR2 FQNNGV. The CDR3 runs to 14 residues. Written as DNA, the CDR3 is TGTGCCAGCAGCCCGGGGTCCAACCAAGAGACCCAGTACTTC. It is translated as CASSPGSNQETQYF.

This chain joins TRBV5-6 and TRBJ2-5; the match to TRBD1 covers 8 bases. Germline CDR1 is SGHDT and CDR2 is YYEEEE. The CDR3 has 17 amino acids. The V and J ends lost 0 bases and 5 bases, in that order; junction bases with no gene match: 12. The CDR3 reads CASSLGPPGDRRETQYF. CDR3 nucleotides: TGTGCCAGCAGCTTGGGTCCTCCCGGGGACAGGCGGGAGACCCAGTACTTC.

The chain carries TRBV2 and TRBJ2-7; 10 positions match TRBD2. Per the germline V gene, CDR1 is SNHLY and CDR2 is FYNNEI. The V gene end was trimmed by 8 bases and the J gene end by 2 bases; junction bases not matched to a gene: 6. This CDR3 is built from 14 residues. CDR3 amino acids: CASGLGLAPYEQYF. DNA of the CDR3: TGTGCCAGCGGCCTGGGACTAGCGCCCTACGAGCAGTACTTC.

The chain employs TRBV10-3 and TRBJ2-5; tentative D call: TRBD2 (6 bases). The CDR3 contains 14 residues. Germline V gene data show CDR1 as ENHRY and CDR2 as SYGVKD. V lost 2 bases to trimming and J lost 3 bases, with 10 bases between them. The CDR3 DNA sequence: TGTGCCATCAGTGAGAGCCGGGAGAAAGAGACCCAGTACTTC. Translating gives CAISESREKETQYF.

The CDR3 here is CASSFRDSTLETQYF. CDR3 bases: TGTGCCAGCAGCTTCCGGGACAGTACGTTAGAGACCCAGTACTTC. The gene calls are TRBV5-4 and TRBJ2-5; 7 nucleotides agree with TRBD1. V lost 2 bases, J lost 4 bases, and 8 bases stayed unmatched. Germline loops: CDR1 SGHNT, CDR2 YYREEE (reference sequence). This CDR3 spans 15 amino acids.

This chain connects TRBV27 to TRBJ1-5; D perhaps matches TRBD1 (6 bases). The length of the CDR3 is 14 residues. Trimming pared 2 bases from V and 1 base from J, leaving 6 bases between. CDR1 and CDR2 (germline): MNHEY, SMNVEV (reference sequence). DNA for the CDR3: TGTGCCAGCAGTTTACAGGGGAGCAATCAGCCCCAGCATTTT. It encodes CASSLQGSNQPQHF.